This entry lists 25 T cell receptor beta chains sequenced from one sample in a study of monozygotic twins with inflammatory bowel disease. TCRdb re-called the 5' RACE reads and catalogs CDR3 proteins one per entry, DNA excluded. Its table records more than 350,000 distinct CDR3 sequences. Material: blood. All receptors derive from a human donor with ulcerative colitis or Crohn's disease, or a healthy co-twin of an affected twin (not recorded which).

This chain links TRBV6-5 with TRBJ2-2. Germline V gene data show CDR1 as MNHEY and CDR2 as SVGAGI. CDR3 length: 17 residues. This chain's CDR3 is CASSYSGHKPNTGELFF.

The chain carries TRBV7-2 and TRBJ2-1. CDR3 length equals 11 residues. Germline loops: CDR1 SGHTA, CDR2 FQGNSA. The CDR3 loop is CASSSTYEQFF.

This chain uses TRBV24-1 with TRBJ1-4; TCRdb gives TRBD1 as the D gene, but with no DNA this cannot be confirmed. Germline V gene lookup returns CDR1 KGHDR and CDR2 SFDVKD. This CDR3 comprises 15 residues. CDR3: CATSDSDSTNEKLFF.

The rearrangement links TRBV7-8 to TRBJ2-2; without DNA, the TCRdb call of TRBD1 cannot be checked. The germline CDR1 and CDR2 sequences are SGHVS and FQNEAQ. This CDR3 comprises 17 residues. This chain's CDR3 is CASSLGGGGANTGELFF.

V usage is TRBV5-1 and J usage is TRBJ1-1; no DNA is available, so the TRBD1 call from TCRdb remains unchecked. The germline V gene has CDR1 SGHRS and CDR2 YFSETQ. The CDR3 extends over 16 amino acids. The chain's CDR3 is CASSLVAGGPNTEAFF.

The CDR3 sequence is CASSLAGFGANVLTF. The chain has TRBV11-2 and TRBJ2-6. The CDR3 runs to 15 residues. Germline CDR1 reads SGHAT; CDR2 reads FQNNGV. Drawing the rest from reference TRBV11-2 and TRBJ2-6, the complete variable domain is EAGVAQSPRYKIIEKRQSVAFWCNPISGHATLYWYQQILGQGPKLLIQFQNNGVVDDSQLPKDRFSAERLKGVDSTLKIQPAKLEDSAVYLCASSLAGFGANVLTFGAGSRLTVL.

This chain joins TRBV5-1 and TRBJ1-4; TCRdb selects TRBD1, and the lack of DNA leaves this call unchecked. The CDR3 sequence is 15 residues long. Germline values: CDR1 SGHRS, CDR2 YFSETQ. The CDR3 sequence is CASSFLQGPGEKLFF.

The chain is built from TRBV7-2 and TRBJ2-7; lacking DNA, the TRBD2 call made by TCRdb goes unchecked. The CDR3 consists of 14 residues. Germline assignment: CDR1 SGHTA and CDR2 FQGNSA. CDR3: CASSRDGHSYEQYF.

The gene calls are TRBV29-1 and TRBJ2-7; the D gene TCRdb calls, TRBD1, cannot be checked with no DNA. CDR3 length: 18 residues. Germline CDR1 reads SQVTM; CDR2 reads ANQGSEA. The CDR3 sequence is CSVIFYPGQGNWGREQYF.

The rearrangement links TRBV5-1 to TRBJ2-2; TCRdb names TRBD1, which stays unverified in the absence of DNA. The CDR3 contains 15 residues. The germline CDR1 and CDR2 sequences are SGHRS and YFSETQ. The CDR3 loop is CASTEVGGNTGELFF.

The genes are TRBV11-2 and TRBJ2-3; TCRdb returns TRBD2, unconfirmable since there is no DNA. Germline lookup yields CDR1 SGHAT and CDR2 FQNNGV. The CDR3 consists of 15 residues. The CDR3 sequence is CASGWSSGGADTQYF. Supplemented by reference TRBV11-2 and TRBJ2-3, the full variable domain reads EAGVAQSPRYKIIEKRQSVAFWCNPISGHATLYWYQQILGQGPKLLIQFQNNGVVDDSQLPKDRFSAERLKGVDSTLKIQPAKLEDSAVYLCASGWSSGGADTQYFGPGTRLTVL.

This chain uses TRBV10-3 with TRBJ2-7; the D gene TCRdb calls, TRBD1, cannot be checked with no DNA. The CDR3 has 15 residues. The germline V gene encodes CDR1 ENHRY and CDR2 SYGVKD. CDR3 loop: CAISEETGSFYEQYF.

The rearrangement uses TRBV28 and TRBJ1-6. This CDR3 contains 16 residues. Per the germline V gene, CDR1 is MDHEN and CDR2 is SYDVKM. The CDR3 region is CASSANGGLPDSPLHF.

The genes are TRBV30 and TRBJ2-3; TCRdb returns TRBD2, unconfirmable since there is no DNA. This CDR3 has 15 residues. Germline assignment: CDR1 GTSNPN and CDR2 SVGIG (reference sequence). The CDR3 is CAWAGLFRSTDTQYF.

V usage is TRBV20-1 and J usage is TRBJ2-1; the TRBD2 assignment by TCRdb is unverifiable without DNA. This CDR3 has 16 amino acids. Germline V gives CDR1 DFQATT, CDR2 SNEGSKA (reference sequence). This chain's CDR3 is CSAKIAGGLSYNEQFF.

This chain connects TRBV4-1 to TRBJ1-1; the TCRdb D gene call, TRBD1, has no DNA to confirm it. CDR1 MGHRA and CDR2 YSYEKL come from the germline V gene. CDR3 length: 14 residues. The CDR3 loop reads CASSQNRGNTEAFF.

Here the CDR3 reads CASSLDAGQVVQYF. J is TRBJ2-4 and V is TRBV5-1; TCRdb's D call, TRBD1, is unchecked because there is no DNA. This CDR3 contains 14 residues. Per the germline V gene, CDR1 is SGHRS and CDR2 is YFSETQ.

This chain uses TRBV4-2 with TRBJ2-1. The CDR3 covers 15 residues. The germline gives CDR1 LGHNA, CDR2 YNFKEQ. CDR3 loop: CASSQEQGPYNEQFF.

The V call is TRBV6-5, the J call TRBJ2-7; absent DNA, TCRdb's TRBD2 call cannot be checked. In germline, CDR1 is MNHEY, CDR2 SVGAGI. The CDR3 runs 13 residues. CDR3 region: CASSGLSSYEQYF.

The chain joins TRBV3-1 to TRBJ1-1; no DNA is available, so the TRBD1 call from TCRdb remains unchecked. Germline lookup yields CDR1 LGHDT and CDR2 YNNKEL (reference sequence). This CDR3 region has 14 residues. This CDR3 is CASSAGQGESEAFF.

This chain's CDR3 is CASHSGLYNEQFF. The chain carries TRBV12-3 or TRBV12-4 and TRBJ2-1. The CDR3 is 13 residues long.

The rearrangement uses TRBV7-9 and TRBJ1-1; TCRdb's D call of TRBD1 is untestable without DNA. Per germline, CDR1 SEHNR and CDR2 FQNEAQ (reference sequence). CDR3 length equals 15 residues. CDR3 protein: CASSSGQGAGTEAFF.

The rearrangement uses TRBV9 and TRBJ2-1; TCRdb calls TRBD1, which cannot be checked without DNA. This CDR3 has 16 amino acids. CDR1 is SGDLS, CDR2 YYNGEE, per germline. The CDR3 is CASSAAGDFSYNEQFF.

The chain recombines TRBV12-3 or TRBV12-4 with TRBJ2-5. This CDR3 is built from 13 residues. CDR3 amino acids: CASSLDHQETQYF.

This chain links TRBV5-1 with TRBJ2-7; TCRdb gives TRBD1 as the D gene, but with no DNA this cannot be confirmed. CDR3 length equals 12 residues. Germline V gene data show CDR1 as SGHRS and CDR2 as YFSETQ. The CDR3 is CASSHTGYEQYF.